A selection of T cell receptor beta chains follows, all from one sample in a study of cytomegalovirus exposure and HLA in healthy donors. Some clones are missing from TCRdb's copy, which holds only in-frame ones; the method was immunoSEQ multiplex PCR. Recorded for this sample: around 53,000 clones. Sequenced material: PBMCs. The origin of the receptors is a woman aged 25 to 39 in good health and CMV-seropositive. The CDR3 runs from the conserved cysteine through the conserved F or W. The order of the fields is D gene, V gene, CDR3 protein. D genes are given only for firm matches.

-,TRBV5-4,CASSLQGATDTQYF
-,TRBV5-1,CASSLERAYYGYTF
-,TRBV5-4,CASSLGGSTDTQYF
-,TRBV19,CASSTQEETQYF
-,TRBV7-9,CASSPKGTRSTEAFF
-,TRBV18,CASSPHRELNTEAFF
-,TRBV5-6,CASSTRQSWTNEKLFF
TRBD1,TRBV2,CAIDPGQDGNTIYF
TRBD1,TRBV5-1,CASSSGTGSGYEQYF
-,TRBV7-8,CASSLSGPSGYTF
-,TRBV27,CASSFTSGQINSPLHF
TRBD1,TRBV29-1,CSVGQGEKLFF
-,TRBV5-6,CASSSGGLAAAREQFF
TRBD1,TRBV5-1,CASSLASIQGAGETQYF
-,TRBV4-2,CASSQGPEDNEQFF
-,TRBV6-6,CASSSGYQPQHF
-,TRBV9,CASSAVGIGELFF
-,TRBV30,CAWRVGGGNTIYF
TRBD2,TRBV4-2,CASSQESEREEGNEQFF
-,TRBV6-5,CASSYRGGYGYTF
TRBD2,TRBV6-5,CASRTLADTGELFF
TRBD2,TRBV14,CASSSLAGDTDTQYF
TRBD2,TRBV18,CASSPRTSGQETQYF
TRBD1,TRBV29-1,CSARDRDEKLFF
TRBD2,TRBV5-1,CASSPTSGNAYEQYF
TRBD2,TRBV9,CASNPGTSGNEQYF
TRBD2,TRBV4-1,CASSQPGLAGANEQFF
-,TRBV5-5,CASSLGFWRGSTEAFF
TRBD1,TRBV9,CASSVGGTASITEAFF
-,TRBV7-3,CASSSRLGDDNEQFF
-,TRBV18,CASSPSSYEQYF
TRBD1,TRBV4-2,CASSPWDSSSYNEQFF
TRBD2,TRBV7-7,CASSSPGTSGFSSYEQYF
TRBD2,TRBV7-3,CASSLVGGTSGSGEQYF
TRBD1,TRBV5-1,CASTSQPGQGNTEAFF
-,TRBV28,CASSSLDRVYEQYF
-,TRBV6-5,CASSRGTTTYEQYF
TRBD2,TRBV18,CASSPLKTSANTGELFF
-,TRBV30,CAWSRRSSETQYF
TRBD1,TRBV10-3,CAIRETGSSYEQYF
-,TRBV6-1,CASRQGRDYGYTF
-,TRBV18,CASSPPVGQGGGNEQFF
-,TRBV10-3,CAVSVPTEYEQYF
-,TRBV30,CAQIKEGVGEQYF
TRBD2,TRBV4-1,CASSWHSGTNYNEQFF
TRBD1,TRBV4-1,CASRATGGWDYGYTF
TRBD1,TRBV6-1,CASSAGQGGYGYTF
TRBD1,TRBV7-2,CASSHRGDDYGYTF
TRBD1,TRBV2,CASRTGTGGNHEQYF
-,TRBV28,CASSQALQPQHF
TRBD1,TRBV11-2,CASSPGQGRHTGELFF
-,TRBV27,CASTPGTTNSRGYTF
-,TRBV4-2,CASSQVGHPRDNEQFF
TRBD1,TRBV11-2,CASSLGQGRQPQHF
-,TRBV18,CASSPRGGGITEAFF
-,TRBV7-2,CASSFLYNQPQHF
TRBD2,TRBV18,CASSPPLLAGGYNEQFF